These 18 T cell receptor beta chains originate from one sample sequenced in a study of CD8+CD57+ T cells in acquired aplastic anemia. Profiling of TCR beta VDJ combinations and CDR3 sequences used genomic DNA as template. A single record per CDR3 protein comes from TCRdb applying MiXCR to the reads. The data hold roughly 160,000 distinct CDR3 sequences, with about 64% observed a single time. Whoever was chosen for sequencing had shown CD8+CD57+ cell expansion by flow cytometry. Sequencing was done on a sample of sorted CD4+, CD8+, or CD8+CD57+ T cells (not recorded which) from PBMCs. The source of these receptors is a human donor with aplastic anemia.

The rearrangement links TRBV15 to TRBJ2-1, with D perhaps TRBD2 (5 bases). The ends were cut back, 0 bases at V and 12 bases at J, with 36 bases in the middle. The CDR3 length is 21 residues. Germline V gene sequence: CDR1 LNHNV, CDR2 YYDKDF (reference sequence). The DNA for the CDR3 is TGTGCCACCAGCAGAGATTCTTTCGGCTCAGCTAGTGGGTCGGCGGGTTTAGGGCAGTTCTTC. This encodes CATSRDSFGSASGSAGLGQFF.

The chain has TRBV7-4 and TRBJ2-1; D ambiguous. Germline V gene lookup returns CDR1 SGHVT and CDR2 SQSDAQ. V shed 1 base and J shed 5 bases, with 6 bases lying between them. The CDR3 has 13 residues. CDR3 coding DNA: TGTGCCAGCAGCTTAGGCTGGGACAATGAGCAGTTCTTC. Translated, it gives CASSLGWDNEQFF. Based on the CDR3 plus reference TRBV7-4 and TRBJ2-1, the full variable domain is GAGVSQSPRYKVAKRGRDVALRCDSISGHVTLYWYRQTLGQGSEVLTYSQSDAQRDKSGRPSGRFSAERPERSVSTLKIQRTEQGDSAVYLCASSLGWDNEQFFGPGTRLTVL.

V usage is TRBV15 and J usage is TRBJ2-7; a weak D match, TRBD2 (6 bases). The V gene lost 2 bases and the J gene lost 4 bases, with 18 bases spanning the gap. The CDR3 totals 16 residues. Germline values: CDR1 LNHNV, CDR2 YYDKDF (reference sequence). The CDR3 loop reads CATSRLGAGNFYEQYF. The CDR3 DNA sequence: TGTGCCACCAGCAGACTAGGGGCGGGAAACTTTTACGAGCAGTACTTC.

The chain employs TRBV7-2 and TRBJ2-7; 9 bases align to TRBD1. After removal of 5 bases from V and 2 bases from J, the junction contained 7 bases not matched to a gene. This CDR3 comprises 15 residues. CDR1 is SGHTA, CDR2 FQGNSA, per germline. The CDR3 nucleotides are TGTGCCAGCAGCACCGGGACAGGGAGCACCTACGAGCAGTACGTC. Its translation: CASSTGTGSTYEQYV.

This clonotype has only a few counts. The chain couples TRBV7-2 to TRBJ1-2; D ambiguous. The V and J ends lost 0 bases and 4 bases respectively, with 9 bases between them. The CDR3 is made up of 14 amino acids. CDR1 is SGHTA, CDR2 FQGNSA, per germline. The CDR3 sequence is CASSLAKDGYGYTF. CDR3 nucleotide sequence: TGTGCCAGCAGCTTAGCGAAGGATGGCTATGGCTACACCTTC.

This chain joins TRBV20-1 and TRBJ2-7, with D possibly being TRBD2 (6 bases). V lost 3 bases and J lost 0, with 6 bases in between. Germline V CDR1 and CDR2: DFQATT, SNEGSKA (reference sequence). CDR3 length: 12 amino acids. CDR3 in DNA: TGCAGTGCTAGCGGGAGCTCCTACGAGCAGTACGTC. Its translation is CSASGSSYEQYV.

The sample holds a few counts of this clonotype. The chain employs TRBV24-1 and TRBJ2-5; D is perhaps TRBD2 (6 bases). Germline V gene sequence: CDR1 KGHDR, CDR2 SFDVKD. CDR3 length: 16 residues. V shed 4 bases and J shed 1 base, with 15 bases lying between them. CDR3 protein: CATSEATRGGQETQYF. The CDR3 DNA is TGTGCCACCAGTGAAGCCACCCGGGGAGGCCAAGAGACCCAGTACTTC.

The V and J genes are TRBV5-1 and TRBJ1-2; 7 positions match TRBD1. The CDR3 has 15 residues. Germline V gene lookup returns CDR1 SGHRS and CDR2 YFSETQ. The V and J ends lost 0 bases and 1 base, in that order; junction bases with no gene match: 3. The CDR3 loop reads CASSLGDSYNYGYTF. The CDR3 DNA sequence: TGCGCCAGCAGCTTGGGGGACAGTTATAACTATGGCTACACCTTC.

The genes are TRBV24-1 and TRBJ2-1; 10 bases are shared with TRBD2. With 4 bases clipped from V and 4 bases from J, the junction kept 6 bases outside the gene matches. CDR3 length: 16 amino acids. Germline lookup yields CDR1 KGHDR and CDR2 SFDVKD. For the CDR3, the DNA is TGTGCCACCAGTGACTGGACTAGCGGTAGTTACAATGAGCAGTTCTTC. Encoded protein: CATSDWTSGSYNEQFF.

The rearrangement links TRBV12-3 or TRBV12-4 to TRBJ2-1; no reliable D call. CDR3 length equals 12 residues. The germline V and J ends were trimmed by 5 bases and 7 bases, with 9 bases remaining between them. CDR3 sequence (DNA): TGTGCCAGCAGTCACCCTGGAAATGAGCAGTTCTTC. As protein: CASSHPGNEQFF.

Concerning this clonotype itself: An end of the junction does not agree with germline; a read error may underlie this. The CDR3 DNA follows: TGTGCCAGCAGCCTTTCGGATTCGGGAGAGAACTATGTCTACACCTTC. This translates into CASSLSDSGENYVYTF. The chain couples TRBV7-2 to TRBJ1-2; D is uncertain. Germline assignment: CDR1 SGHTA and CDR2 FQGNSA. The CDR3 runs to 16 residues.

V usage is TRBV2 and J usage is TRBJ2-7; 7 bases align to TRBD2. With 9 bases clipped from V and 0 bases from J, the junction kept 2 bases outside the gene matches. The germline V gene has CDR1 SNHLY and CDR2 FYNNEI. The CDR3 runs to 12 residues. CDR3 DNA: TGTGCCAGGGGGGAGGGCTCCTACGAGCAGTACTTC. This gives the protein CARGEGSYEQYF.

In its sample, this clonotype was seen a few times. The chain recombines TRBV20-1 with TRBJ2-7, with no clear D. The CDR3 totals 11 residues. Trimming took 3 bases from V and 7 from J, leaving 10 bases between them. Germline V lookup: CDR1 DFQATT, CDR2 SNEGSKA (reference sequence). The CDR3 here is CSASYLSEQYF. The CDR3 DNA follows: TGCAGTGCTAGTTACCTGAGTGAGCAGTACTTC.

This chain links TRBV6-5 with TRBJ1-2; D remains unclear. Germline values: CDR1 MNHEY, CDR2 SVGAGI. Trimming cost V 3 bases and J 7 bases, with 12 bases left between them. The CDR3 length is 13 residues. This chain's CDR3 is CASSYRPGVGYTF. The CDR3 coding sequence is TGTGCCAGCAGTTATCGGCCAGGAGTTGGCTACACCTTC.

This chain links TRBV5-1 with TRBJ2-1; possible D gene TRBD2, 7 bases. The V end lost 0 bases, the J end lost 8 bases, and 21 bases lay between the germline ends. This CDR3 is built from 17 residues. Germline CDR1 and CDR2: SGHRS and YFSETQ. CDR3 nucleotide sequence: TGCGCCAGCAGCTTGGTTACTTTCGGCGGGGGCTTCGATGAGCAGTTCTTC. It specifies CASSLVTFGGGFDEQFF.

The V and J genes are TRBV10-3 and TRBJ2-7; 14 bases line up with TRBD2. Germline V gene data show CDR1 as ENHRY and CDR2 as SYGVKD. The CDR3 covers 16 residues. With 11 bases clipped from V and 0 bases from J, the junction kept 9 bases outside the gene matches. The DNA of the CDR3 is TGTGCCGTCGGGACTAGCGGGAGAGGTGGCTCCTACGAGCAGTACTTC. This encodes CAVGTSGRGGSYEQYF.

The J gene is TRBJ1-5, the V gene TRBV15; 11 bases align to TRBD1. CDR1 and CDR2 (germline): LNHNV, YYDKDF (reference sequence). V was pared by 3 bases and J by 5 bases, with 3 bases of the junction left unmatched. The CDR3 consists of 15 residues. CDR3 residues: CATSRDRGPHQPQHF. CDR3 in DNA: TGTGCCACCAGCAGGGACAGGGGGCCTCATCAGCCCCAGCATTTT.

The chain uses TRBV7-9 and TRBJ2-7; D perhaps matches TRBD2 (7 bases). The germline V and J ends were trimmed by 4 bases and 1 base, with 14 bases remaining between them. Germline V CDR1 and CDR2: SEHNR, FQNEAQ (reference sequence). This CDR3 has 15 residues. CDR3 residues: CASSSDGGPSYEQYF. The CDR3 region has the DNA TGTGCCAGCAGCTCGGACGGGGGGCCATCCTACGAGCAGTACTTC.